What follows describes a single T cell receptor (beta chain). Its antigen is unknown. The germline V and J ends were trimmed by 2 bases and 6 bases, with 8 bases remaining between them. Germline CDR1 is SGHTA and CDR2 is FQGNSA. This CDR3 is built from 13 residues. These data come from a study of long-term antiretroviral therapy in people with HIV. Whole-study findings and limits: ART adherence was not documented, and neither viral resistance nor therapy changes had any data.

This was the immunoSEQ v3.0 assay at survey level. TCRdb's table, derived via immunoSEQ multiplex PCR, lists solely in-frame clones and lacks some. The table records about 25,000 clones, approximately 80% of them present only once. The receptor comes from a man aged 25-45 years with HIV. Sequencing used unsorted PBMCs, obtained 0.7 years before starting antiretroviral therapy. This rearrangement joins TRBV7-2 to TRBJ1-3; D gene ambiguous. The CDR3, as DNA: TGTGCCAGCAGCTTATACCTGGAAAACACCATATATTTT. Its protein product is CASSLYLENTIYF.